This T cell receptor beta chain was retrieved from a study of control samples from healthy donors and cancer patients. This CDR3 contains 13 residues. Per germline, CDR1 ENHRY and CDR2 SYGVKD. V was trimmed by 11 bases and J by 4 bases, leaving 15 bases between them. Sequencing used immunoSEQ multiplex PCR; TCRdb keeps in-frame clones, though not all of them. The profile shows 150,000 to 200,000 clones, 90% to 95% of them singletons. Sequenced sample: blood. The chain joins TRBV10-3 to TRBJ1-5; unclear D gene. The receptor's source is a woman younger than 30 in good health. The DNA for the CDR3 is TGTGCCGCCGCCGGGAGTGGTAATCAGCCCCAGCATTTT. Amino acid sequence: CAAAGSGNQPQHF.